Listed below are T cell receptor beta chains from one sample, sequenced in a study of cytomegalovirus exposure and HLA in healthy donors. Libraries were prepared by immunoSEQ multiplex PCR; TCRdb keeps only in-frame clonotypes and omits some of them. The sample lists some 97,000 clones, under 80% occurring once. The specimen was PBMCs. The receptors were sampled from a young woman in good health and CMV-seropositive. Both conserved end residues are part of each CDR3. The order of the fields is D gene, V gene, J gene, clone size, CDR3 protein. D genes are given only for firm matches. Clone sizes are given selectively: once, few, many, or a class where the clone is expanded.

d_gene: NA; v_gene: TRBV28; j_gene: TRBJ2-1; abundance: NA; CDR3aa: CASRTWLGPGSNEQFF
d_gene: NA; v_gene: TRBV7-2; j_gene: TRBJ1-1; abundance: NA; CDR3aa: CASGANTEAFF
d_gene: NA; v_gene: TRBV7-3; j_gene: TRBJ2-5; abundance: NA; CDR3aa: CASSLELQETQYF
d_gene: TRBD1; v_gene: TRBV7-8; j_gene: TRBJ2-1; abundance: NA; CDR3aa: CASSPSPGTGWNEQFF
d_gene: NA; v_gene: TRBV19; j_gene: TRBJ1-5; abundance: NA; CDR3aa: CASKRTVTSNQPQHF
d_gene: TRBD1; v_gene: TRBV5-1; j_gene: TRBJ2-5; abundance: NA; CDR3aa: CASSLGDRAQTQYF
d_gene: NA; v_gene: TRBV10-3; j_gene: TRBJ2-5; abundance: NA; CDR3aa: CAISPRGGTAEETQYF
d_gene: TRBD1; v_gene: TRBV9; j_gene: TRBJ2-5; abundance: NA; CDR3aa: CASSAGTVQETQYF
d_gene: TRBD1; v_gene: TRBV27; j_gene: TRBJ1-2; abundance: NA; CDR3aa: CASGRDRMRAYGYTF
d_gene: NA; v_gene: TRBV6-5; j_gene: TRBJ1-2; abundance: NA; CDR3aa: CASSYTQEGPYGYTF
d_gene: TRBD2; v_gene: TRBV5-6; j_gene: TRBJ2-7; abundance: NA; CDR3aa: CASSLGTSVYEQYF
d_gene: NA; v_gene: TRBV27; j_gene: TRBJ1-1; abundance: few; CDR3aa: CASSFSGLMNTEAFF
d_gene: TRBD2; v_gene: TRBV11-3; j_gene: TRBJ2-7; abundance: NA; CDR3aa: CASSLGLAGGNEQYF
d_gene: NA; v_gene: TRBV19; j_gene: TRBJ2-2; abundance: NA; CDR3aa: CASSSGWGGELFF
d_gene: TRBD2; v_gene: TRBV27; j_gene: TRBJ2-3; abundance: NA; CDR3aa: CASSFASGSTDTQYF
d_gene: NA; v_gene: TRBV7-2; j_gene: TRBJ2-7; abundance: NA; CDR3aa: CASSYTGTPYSYEQYF
d_gene: TRBD2; v_gene: TRBV6-4; j_gene: TRBJ2-2; abundance: NA; CDR3aa: CASSDSFLREDTGELFF
d_gene: TRBD2; v_gene: TRBV4-3; j_gene: TRBJ2-3; abundance: NA; CDR3aa: CASSQGEWEGRTDTQYF
d_gene: NA; v_gene: TRBV5-6; j_gene: TRBJ2-7; abundance: NA; CDR3aa: CASSYNYEQYF
d_gene: NA; v_gene: TRBV5-1; j_gene: TRBJ1-5; abundance: NA; CDR3aa: CASSLDIGQPQHF